This T cell receptor beta chain was sequenced in a study of blood T cell repertoires in COVID-19. Study-wide background: Some COVID-19 samples were acute and others convalescent; all came from the United States, Italy and Spain. PBMCs, B-cell-depleted T cells, or T cells provided the cDNA or gDNA that made up the material.

Germline CDR1 is MGHRA and CDR2 is YSYEKL. The CDR3 loop spans 16 amino acids. V lost 6 bases and J lost 3; bases outside the gene matches: 14. Using immunoSEQ multiplex PCR, the repertoire was profiled, and TCRdb retains in-frame clones only, with some absent. The data contain 280,000 or so clones, over 75% of them singletons. The rearrangement joins TRBV4-1 to TRBJ2-7; the match to TRBD1 covers 7 bases. The TCR comes from a man younger than 30 with active or convalescent COVID-19. The sequenced sample consisted of peripheral blood. CDR3 sequence: CASSPSTGIPYYEQYF. CDR3 coding DNA: TGCGCCAGCAGTCCTTCGACAGGGATTCCTTACTACGAGCAGTACTTC.